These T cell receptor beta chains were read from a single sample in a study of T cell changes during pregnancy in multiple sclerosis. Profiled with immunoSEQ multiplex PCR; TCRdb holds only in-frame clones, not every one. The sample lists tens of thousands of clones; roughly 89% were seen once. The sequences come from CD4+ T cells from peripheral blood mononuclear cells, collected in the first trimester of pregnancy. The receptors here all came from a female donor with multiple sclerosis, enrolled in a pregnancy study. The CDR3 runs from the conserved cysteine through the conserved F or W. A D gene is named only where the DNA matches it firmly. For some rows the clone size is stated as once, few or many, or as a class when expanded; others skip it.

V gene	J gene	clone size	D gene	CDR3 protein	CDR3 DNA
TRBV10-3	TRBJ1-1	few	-	CAIRQGLNTEAFF	TGTGCCATACGCCAGGGTTTGAACACTGAAGCTTTCTTT
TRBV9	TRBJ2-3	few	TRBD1	CASSVNPGGSDTQYF	TGTGCCAGCAGCGTAAACCCAGGGGGTTCAGATACGCAGTATTTT
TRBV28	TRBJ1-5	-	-	CAGRGSSNQPQHF	TGTGCCGGGAGGGGGTCTAGCAATCAGCCCCAGCATTTT
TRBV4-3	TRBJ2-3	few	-	CASKDRADTQYF	TGCGCCAGCAAGGACAGAGCAGATACGCAGTATTTT
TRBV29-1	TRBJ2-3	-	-	CSVDVHTDTQYF	TGCAGCGTTGACGTACACACAGATACGCAGTATTTT
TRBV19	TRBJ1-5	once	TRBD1	CASTGTGRAQPQHF	TGTGCCAGCACCGGGACAGGCCGGGCTCAGCCCCAGCATTTT
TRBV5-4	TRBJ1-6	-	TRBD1	CASSSSTRTGGYTPLHF	TGTGCCAGCAGCTCTTCGACTCGGACAGGGGGCTATACACCCCTCCACTTT
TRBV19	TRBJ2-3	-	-	CASNSPLARGDTQYF	TGTGCCAGTAATAGTCCCCTAGCGAGGGGAGATACGCAGTATTTT
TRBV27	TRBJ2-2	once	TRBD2	CASRPRLAGVPGELFF	TGTGCCAGCAGGCCCCGACTAGCGGGAGTCCCCGGGGAGCTGTTTTTT
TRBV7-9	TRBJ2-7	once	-	CASSPLDGGSYEQYF	TGTGCCAGCAGCCCGCTGGACGGGGGCTCCTACGAGCAGTACTTC
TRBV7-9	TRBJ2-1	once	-	CASSLGAGGPLGEQFF	TGTGCCAGCAGCTTAGGTGCTGGAGGGCCACTAGGGGAGCAGTTCTTC
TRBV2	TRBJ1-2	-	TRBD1	CASSGDSEGYTF	TGTGCCAGCAGTGGGGACAGCGAGGGCTACACCTTC
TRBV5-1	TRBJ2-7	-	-	CASRAGATYEQYF	TGCGCCAGCAGGGCAGGGGCCACCTACGAGCAGTACTTC